The next 7 T cell receptor beta chains were all read from a single sample in a study of blood T cell repertoires in COVID-19. Repertoires were generated with immunoSEQ multiplex PCR, while TCRdb's copy carries only in-frame clones and drops some. The sample comprises roughly 250,000 clones, around 87% of which are singletons, and about 2.1% rests with the top ten. Sequenced: peripheral blood. The receptors were gathered from a woman aged 50 to 60 with acute or convalescent COVID-19.

The chain joins TRBV2 to TRBJ2-5, with 14 positions matching TRBD2. Germline assignment: CDR1 SNHLY and CDR2 FYNNEI. Germline trimming cut 10 bases from V and 4 bases from J; bases unmatched to any gene: 17. The CDR3 length is 18 residues. The CDR3 spells CATSRGTSGSRARETQYF. The CDR3 DNA is TGTGCCACCTCAAGGGGGACTAGCGGGAGCCGAGCCAGAGAGACCCAGTACTTC.

CDR3 sequence: CASRPTGSRNQPQHF. The CDR3 bases are TGTGCCAGCAGGCCGACAGGGTCAAGGAATCAGCCCCAGCATTTT. The J gene is TRBJ1-5, the V gene TRBV6-5, with TRBD1 matching over 7 bases. CDR3 length: 15 amino acids. The V and J ends lost 6 bases and 4 bases, in that order; junction bases with no gene match: 9. Germline CDR1 reads MNHEY; CDR2 reads SVGAGI.

This rearrangement joins TRBV2 to TRBJ2-2, with D tentatively TRBD1 (7 bases). The CDR3 extends over 14 amino acids. Trimming cost V 6 bases and J 7 bases, with 15 bases left between them. Germline CDR1 SNHLY, CDR2 FYNNEI. Here the CDR3 DNA reads TGTGCCAGCAGGGTCAGGGGGGTAGGCGGGGAGCTGTTTTTT. It is translated as CASRVRGVGGELFF.

The chain carries TRBV24-1 and TRBJ1-5; TRBD1 might be the D (6 bases). The ends were cut back, 3 bases at V and 1 base at J, with 12 bases in the middle. Germline assignment: CDR1 KGHDR and CDR2 SFDVKD. This CDR3 region has 16 residues. This chain's CDR3 is CATSDNRVGSNQPQHF. CDR3 sequence (DNA): TGTGCCACCAGTGATAACAGGGTTGGGAGCAATCAGCCCCAGCATTTT.

The chain joins TRBV7-3 to TRBJ1-5; D is unclear. Trimming took 1 base from V and 7 from J, leaving 8 bases between them. Germline V CDR1 and CDR2: SGHTA, FQGTGA. The length of the CDR3 is 13 residues. As DNA, the CDR3 is TGTGCCAGCAGCTTAAAGGGAGGCCAGCCCCAGCATTTT. Encoded protein: CASSLKGGQPQHF.

This clone was counted a few times. The J gene is TRBJ1-5, the V gene TRBV19, with 8 bases matching TRBD1. In germline, CDR1 is LNHDA, CDR2 SQIVND (reference sequence). The CDR3 extends over 14 amino acids. V was clipped by 5 bases and J by 4 bases; unmatched bases: 4. CDR3 amino acids: CASSLGQGNQPQHF. The CDR3 region has the DNA TGTGCCAGTAGTCTAGGACAGGGTAATCAGCCCCAGCATTTT.

The chain is built from TRBV19 and TRBJ1-5; D may be TRBD1 (5 bases). V was trimmed by 0 bases and J by 3 bases, leaving 15 bases between them. CDR3 size: 17 residues. Germline V gene sequence: CDR1 LNHDA, CDR2 SQIVND (reference sequence). The CDR3 region is CASSIERSTVDNQPQHF. Here the CDR3 DNA reads TGTGCCAGTAGTATAGAAAGGTCGACAGTCGACAATCAGCCCCAGCATTTT.